The next 32 T cell receptor beta chains were all read from a single sample in a study of blood T cells in healthy people across ages. A second about 6 to 11 cycle PCR used barcoded and J-beta primers. A single record per CDR3 protein comes from TCRdb applying MiXCR to the 5' RACE reads. The data hold fewer than 800,000 distinct CDR3 sequences, with approximately 25% observed a single time. Another study also made use of these data, one on T cells of mothers and their children.

Sequenced input: blood. The receptor set was obtained from a boy younger than 18 in good health.

The chain couples TRBV10-1 to TRBJ2-1; D tentatively fits TRBD1 or TRBD2 (5 bases each). Trimming cost V 1 base and J 6 bases, with 13 bases left between them. CDR1 is WNHNN, CDR2 SYGVQD, per germline (reference sequence). The CDR3 runs 15 residues. CDR3 region: CASSELAGTANEQFF. The CDR3 DNA reads as TGCGCCAGCAGTGAGTTGGCCGGGACCGCCAATGAGCAGTTCTTC.

This clonotype has just a few counts. J is TRBJ2-5 and V is TRBV29-1, with D perhaps TRBD1 or TRBD2 (5 bases each). The CDR3 length is 11 residues. The V end was cut by 4 bases, the J end by 5 bases, with 8 bases between. Germline loops: CDR1 SQVTM, CDR2 ANQGSEA. CDR3 amino acids: CSVAGTETQYF. Here the CDR3 DNA reads TGCAGCGTTGCCGGGACGGAGACCCAGTACTTC.

The rearrangement uses TRBV29-1 and TRBJ1-2; D is perhaps TRBD1 (6 bases). The CDR3 contains 14 residues. The V and J ends lost 6 bases and 3 bases respectively, with 17 bases between them. CDR1 SQVTM and CDR2 ANQGSEA come from the germline V gene. The DNA for the CDR3 is TGCAGCGTAAGAGTCATGAAGGGGGACTATGGCTACACCTTC. Protein product: CSVRVMKGDYGYTF.

This clonotype was detected a few times. The chain links TRBV7-2 to TRBJ1-1; D is uncertain. This CDR3 is 15 amino acids long. In germline, CDR1 is SGHTA, CDR2 FQGNSA. V shed 5 bases and J shed 2 bases, with 15 bases lying between them. The CDR3 DNA is TGTGCCAGCAGCACGTACGGGCCAGGAAACACTGAAGCTTTCTTT. Translation: CASSTYGPGNTEAFF.

This clonotype was observed a handful of times. The rearrangement links TRBV6-5 to TRBJ2-3; D is perhaps TRBD1 (6 bases). V was pared by 6 bases and J by 2 bases, with 15 bases between. The CDR3 totals 15 residues. The germline V gene encodes CDR1 MNHEY and CDR2 SVGAGI. As DNA, the CDR3 is TGTGCCAGCAGCCACCGGGACACCCTCACAGATACGCAGTATTTT. It yields the protein CASSHRDTLTDTQYF.

The chain combines TRBV5-1 with TRBJ2-7, with 8 bases identical to TRBD2. From germline, CDR1 is SGHRS and CDR2 YFSETQ. The CDR3 contains 14 residues. V lost 2 bases and J lost 7; bases outside the gene matches: 8. The CDR3 nucleotides are TGCGCCAGCAGCTTTAGGACTAGCTCCCCGGAGCAGTACTTC. Amino acid sequence: CASSFRTSSPEQYF.

V and J are TRBV25-1 and TRBJ1-5; D might be TRBD1 (5 bases). Germline V lookup: CDR1 MGHDK, CDR2 SYGVNS. The CDR3 is 14 residues long. V was clipped by 1 base and J by 4 bases, with 8 bases between them. The CDR3 nucleotides are TGTGCCAGCAGTGAATGGACACGAAATCAGCCCCAGCATTTT. Translated: CASSEWTRNQPQHF.

This clonotype showed up just a few times. The gene calls are TRBV5-1 and TRBJ2-5, with D possibly matching TRBD1 (5 bases). Near its end, the DNA agrees better with TRBJ2-7, so the J call may be wrong. Per germline, CDR1 SGHRS and CDR2 YFSETQ. The CDR3 loop spans 15 amino acids. The CDR3 loop is CASSLGFDSNYEQYF. DNA of the CDR3: TGCGCCAGCAGCTTGGGCTTCGACAGCAACTACGAGCAGTACTTC.

This clonotype occurred a few times. The chain employs TRBV7-8 and TRBJ1-4, with 8 bases aligning to TRBD1. In germline, CDR1 is SGHVS, CDR2 FQNEAQ. With V trimmed by 4 bases and J by 8 bases, 12 bases remained unmatched. This CDR3 contains 16 residues. CDR3 region: CASSSSGQARGEKLFF. CDR3 in DNA: TGTGCCAGCAGCTCCTCGGGACAGGCCCGGGGGGAAAAACTGTTTTTT.

This clonotype was picked up a small number of times. V and J are TRBV20-1 and TRBJ1-4; D unclear. The CDR3 totals 14 residues. Trimming pared 6 bases from V and 8 bases from J, leaving 19 bases between. Germline CDR1 reads DFQATT; CDR2 reads SNEGSKA (reference sequence). CDR3 bases: TGCAGTGCCCGAGACCCCAGAGTATCGGAAAAACTGTTTTTT. Its translation: CSARDPRVSEKLFF.

This clonotype appeared a few times. At one of its ends the junction is not consistent with the germline gene, which may arise from a read error. V usage is TRBV25-1 and J usage is TRBJ2-7, with D perhaps TRBD1 (5 bases). Germline V gives CDR1 MGHDK, CDR2 SYGVNS. This CDR3 comprises 14 residues. The CDR3 nucleotides are TGTGCCAACAGTCCTCAAACAGGCAGTGACGAGCAGTACTTC. As protein: CANSPQTGSDEQYF.

This clonotype has just a few counts. The V and J genes are TRBV5-6 and TRBJ1-1; 9 positions agree with TRBD1. The germline gives CDR1 SGHDT, CDR2 YYEEEE. Losses at the gene ends were 3 bases for V and 0 bases for J; bases not matched to a gene: 6. The CDR3 runs 16 residues. CDR3 DNA: TGTGCCAGCAGCTCAACCGGGACAGGGATGAACACTGAAGCTTTCTTT. Its protein is CASSSTGTGMNTEAFF.

This clonotype appeared a few times. This CDR3 reads CASIWGTERNTIYF. CDR3 sequence (DNA): TGTGCCAGCATCTGGGGGACCGAACGTAACACCATATATTTT. The chain carries TRBV12-3 or TRBV12-4 and TRBJ1-3; D may be TRBD1 (5 bases). Deletions cut 7 bases from V and 7 bases from J, with 17 bases between. CDR3 length: 14 amino acids.

CDR3 DNA: TGTGCCAGCAGTTTCCGGAGCAACACTGAAGCTTTCTTT. Translation: CASSFRSNTEAFF. V is TRBV28 and J is TRBJ1-1, with D unclear. This CDR3 spans 13 amino acids. With 3 bases removed from V and 2 bases from J, the gap between germline ends came to 7 bases. Per germline, CDR1 MDHEN and CDR2 SYDVKM. Filled out from reference TRBV28 and TRBJ1-1, the complete variable domain reads DVKVTQSSRYLVKRTGEKVFLECVQDMDHENMFWYRQDPGLGLRLIYFSYDVKMKEKGDIPEGYSVSREKKERFSLILESASTNQTSMYLCASSFRSNTEAFFGQGTRLTVV.

This clonotype turned up a few times. V and J are TRBV7-6 and TRBJ2-5; no definite D call. The J call may be incorrect, as the DNA end agrees better with TRBJ2-1. The CDR3 totals 15 residues. Germline V gene lookup returns CDR1 SGHVS and CDR2 FNYEAQ. The CDR3 region is CASSLAEFSRSEQFF. CDR3 sequence (DNA): TGTGCCAGCAGCTTAGCGGAGTTCAGTCGTAGTGAGCAGTTCTTC.

This clonotype showed up just a few times. The gene calls are TRBV20-1 and TRBJ1-4; D gene ambiguous. The CDR3 consists of 13 residues. Per germline, CDR1 DFQATT and CDR2 SNEGSKA (reference sequence). Trimming stripped 5 bases from V and 2 bases from J, with 9 bases between. CDR3 in amino acids: CSARPRTNEKLFF. The CDR3 DNA reads TGCAGTGCTCGCCCCAGGACTAATGAAAAACTGTTTTTT.

The chain employs TRBV5-5 and TRBJ1-5; D possibly corresponds to TRBD1 (6 bases). This CDR3 spans 15 amino acids. Trimming cost V 6 bases and J 4 bases, with 17 bases left between them. Germline CDR1 is SGHKS and CDR2 is YYEKEE (reference sequence). The CDR3 spells CASNFQDRLNQPQHF. In DNA, the CDR3 is TGTGCCAGCAACTTTCAGGACAGACTTAATCAGCCCCAGCATTTT.

This clonotype was found a few times. The rearrangement links TRBV7-2 to TRBJ2-5; TRBD1 agrees at 8 bases. From germline, CDR1 is SGHTA and CDR2 FQGNSA. The CDR3 loop spans 14 amino acids. J was trimmed by 9 bases and V by 2 bases; bases with no gene match: 8. CDR3 sequence reads: CASSLSGTGEAQYF. CDR3 DNA: TGTGCCAGCAGCTTAAGTGGGACAGGTGAGGCCCAGTACTTC.

The J gene is TRBJ2-4, the V gene TRBV7-9, with 10 bases lining up with TRBD1. The CDR3 runs 18 residues. V lost 5 bases, J lost 3 bases, and 13 bases stayed unmatched. Per the germline V gene, CDR1 is SEHNR and CDR2 is FQNEAQ (reference sequence). The CDR3 DNA is TGTGCCAGCAGCAGCCGGACAGGGGGGTCTTCTGACAAAAACATTCAGTACTTC. This sequence encodes CASSSRTGGSSDKNIQYF.

This clonotype was seen many times. The junction differs from germline at one of its ends, possibly a read error. J is TRBJ2-7 and V is TRBV7-9, with a weak D call TRBD1 (6 bases). The CDR3 spans 11 residues. In germline, CDR1 is SEHNR, CDR2 FQNEAQ (reference sequence). In DNA form, the CDR3 reads TGCGCCAGCAGTCAGGGGCGCGAGCAGTACTTC. Its translation: CASSQGREQYF.

The table lists this clonotype with a few counts. The chain is built from TRBV4-1 and TRBJ2-1; TRBD2 matches at 8 bases. The CDR3 covers 16 residues. CDR1 is MGHRA and CDR2 is YSYEKL in the germline V gene. The V segment lost 3 bases and the J segment 5 bases; nucleotides outside the gene matches: 9. CDR3 loop: CASSQDSGKANNEQFF. CDR3 sequence (DNA): TGCGCCAGCAGCCAGGATAGCGGGAAGGCTAACAATGAGCAGTTCTTC.

The sample holds a few counts of this clonotype. The chain joins TRBV20-1 to TRBJ1-1; weak D call: TRBD1 (5 bases). This CDR3 has 14 amino acids. Germline V gene sequence: CDR1 DFQATT, CDR2 SNEGSKA (reference sequence). Between the trimmed V and J ends, which lost 6 bases and 6 bases, there was a span of 20 bases. The CDR3 is CSAGRGDSRAEAFF. CDR3 nucleotide sequence: TGCAGTGCCGGGAGGGGTGACAGCCGTGCTGAAGCTTTCTTT.

The chain has TRBV7-9 and TRBJ2-5; 7 bases fit TRBD2. Germline CDR1 is SEHNR and CDR2 is FQNEAQ (reference sequence). After removal of 5 bases from V and 1 base from J, the junction contained 7 bases not matched to a gene. The CDR3 has 15 amino acids. CDR3 sequence reads: CASSLLGLVQETQYF. The CDR3 DNA reads as TGTGCCAGCAGCCTACTTGGACTAGTCCAAGAGACCCAGTACTTC. The whole variable domain, filled in from reference TRBV7-9 and TRBJ2-5, reads DTGVSQNPRHKITKRGQNVTFRCDPISEHNRLYWYRQTLGQGPEFLTYFQNEAQLEKSRLLSDRFSAERPKGSFSTLEIQRTEQGDSAMYLCASSLLGLVQETQYFGPGTRLLVL.

This clonotype has a single count. The V and J genes are TRBV20-1 and TRBJ2-7, with 12 bases aligning to TRBD2. From germline, CDR1 is DFQATT and CDR2 SNEGSKA (reference sequence). The CDR3 covers 15 residues. V lost 6 bases, J lost 0 bases, and 6 bases stayed unmatched. CDR3 sequence: CSAIKGLAGSYEQYF. CDR3 nucleotide sequence: TGCAGTGCCATTAAGGGACTAGCGGGCTCCTACGAGCAGTACTTC.

CDR3 sequence (DNA): TGTGCCTCGGGGACCGAATGGGGTAATGAGCAGTTCTTC. This sequence encodes CASGTEWGNEQFF. This chain uses TRBV6-5 with TRBJ2-1; D might be TRBD1 or TRBD2, each matching 5 bases. This CDR3 contains 13 residues. The germline CDR1 and CDR2 sequences are MNHEY and SVGAGI. Trimming pared 11 bases from V and 7 bases from J, leaving 18 bases between.

This clonotype has a handful of counts. The chain combines TRBV10-3 with TRBJ1-1; no clear D. Germline V CDR1 and CDR2: ENHRY, SYGVKD. This CDR3 has 14 amino acids. The ends were cut back, 7 bases at V and 0 bases at J, with 12 bases in the middle. For the CDR3, the DNA is TGTGCCATCACGCCCAACGACCTGAACACTGAAGCTTTCTTT. Translating gives CAITPNDLNTEAFF.

The chain links TRBV24-1 to TRBJ2-3, with 12 bases lining up with TRBD2. Germline V CDR1 and CDR2: KGHDR, SFDVKD. The trim removed 9 bases at V and 6 bases at J, leaving 3 bases unmatched. This CDR3 is 13 amino acids long. CDR3 nucleotides: TGTGCCACCCGGACTAGCGGGATGGATACGCAGTATTTT. This gives the protein CATRTSGMDTQYF.

J is TRBJ2-5 and V is TRBV20-1; TRBD2 matches at 7 bases. TRBJ2-1 matches the DNA end more closely, so the J call is doubtful. The CDR3 runs to 15 residues. In germline, CDR1 is DFQATT, CDR2 SNEGSKA (reference sequence). The DNA of the CDR3 is TGCAGTGCTTACCTCAATAGGGAGGGTTTCAATGAGCAGTTCTTC. Amino acids: CSAYLNREGFNEQFF.

In this sample, this clonotype turned up a few times. The chain has TRBV5-6 and TRBJ2-4; 7 bases are shared with TRBD2. V was clipped by 7 bases and J by 2 bases; unmatched bases: 6. The CDR3 is made up of 14 amino acids. CDR1 and CDR2 (germline): SGHDT, YYEEEE. The CDR3: CASGLAGTKNIQYF. In DNA, the CDR3 is TGTGCCAGCGGGTTAGCGGGCACCAAAAACATTCAGTACTTC.

This clonotype was counted between two and nine times. A junction end diverges from the germline sequence, so it may reflect a read error. The chain employs TRBV28 and TRBJ2-7; TRBD1 matches at 7 bases. This CDR3 spans 15 amino acids. CDR1 is MDHEN, CDR2 SYDVKM, per germline. CDR3 coding DNA: TGTGCCAACAGTTTGACCGGGACAGCTTTCTACGAGCAGTACTTC. Translating gives CANSLTGTAFYEQYF.

The chain couples TRBV5-6 to TRBJ1-2; no reliable D call. The V and J ends lost 0 bases and 8 bases respectively, with 17 bases between them. Germline CDR1 SGHDT, CDR2 YYEEEE. This CDR3 spans 15 amino acids. For the CDR3, the DNA is TGTGCCAGCAGCTTGGTGGGAGGTAACTTGGGAGGCTACACCTTC. As protein: CASSLVGGNLGGYTF.

This clonotype appeared once. This chain links TRBV20-1 with TRBJ2-1, with TRBD2 matching over 7 bases. The germline V gene encodes CDR1 DFQATT and CDR2 SNEGSKA (reference sequence). V dropped 3 bases and J dropped 9; count of bases not matched to a gene: 5. The CDR3 loop spans 12 amino acids. In DNA form, the CDR3 reads TGCAGTGCTAGTTTGCGGGAGCCTGAGCAGTTCTTC. It translates to CSASLREPEQFF.